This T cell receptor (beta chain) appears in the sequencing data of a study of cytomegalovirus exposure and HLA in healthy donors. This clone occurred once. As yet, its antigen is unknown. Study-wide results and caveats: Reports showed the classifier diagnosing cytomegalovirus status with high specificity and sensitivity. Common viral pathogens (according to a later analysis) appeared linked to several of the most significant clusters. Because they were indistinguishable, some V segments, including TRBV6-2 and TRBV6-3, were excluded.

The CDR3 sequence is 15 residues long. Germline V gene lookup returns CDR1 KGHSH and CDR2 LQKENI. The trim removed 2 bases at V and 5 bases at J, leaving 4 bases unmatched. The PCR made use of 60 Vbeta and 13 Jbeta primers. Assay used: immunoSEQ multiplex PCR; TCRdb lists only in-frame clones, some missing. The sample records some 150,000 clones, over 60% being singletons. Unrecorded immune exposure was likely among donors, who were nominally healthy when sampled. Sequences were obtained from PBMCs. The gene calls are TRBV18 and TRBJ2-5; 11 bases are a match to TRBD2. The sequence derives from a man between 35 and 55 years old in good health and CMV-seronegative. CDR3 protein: CASSPETSGIETQYF. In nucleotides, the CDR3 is TGTGCCAGCTCACCAGAGACTAGCGGGATCGAGACCCAGTACTTC. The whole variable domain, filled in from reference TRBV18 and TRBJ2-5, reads NAGVMQNPRHLVRRRGQEARLRCSPMKGHSHVYWYRQLPEEGLKFMVYLQKENIIDESGMPKERFSAEFPKEGPSILRIQQVVRGDSAAYFCASSPETSGIETQYFGPGTRLLVL.